The 17 T cell receptor beta chains below were found in one sample sequenced in a study of shared clonotypes between healthy human individuals. Libraries were prepared by immunoSEQ multiplex PCR; TCRdb keeps only in-frame clonotypes and omits some of them. The table lists about 2.5 million clones, around 92% of them singletons. Sample: naive CD4+ T cells from PBMCs. Sample subset: CD45RA+ positively selected. These receptors were taken from a man in his late teens or twenties in good health. Some clones in this sample may be carry-over from other donors' samples.

The rearrangement uses TRBV6-1 and TRBJ1-2, with D maybe TRBD1 (6 bases). The CDR3 length is 10 residues. Trimming took off 11 bases at V and 5 bases at J, with 9 bases between the two ends. CDR1 is MNHNS and CDR2 is SASEGT in the germline V gene. The DNA for the CDR3 is TGTGCCGGGGGGCGTTATGGCTACACCTTC. This sequence encodes CAGGRYGYTF.

This clone showed up just once. The chain joins TRBV29-1 to TRBJ2-2; maybe TRBD1 (5 bases). CDR3 length: 14 residues. V was pared by 7 bases and J by 2 bases, with 14 bases between. Germline CDR1 SQVTM, CDR2 ANQGSEA. The DNA of the CDR3 is TGCAGCGCCGTTCAGGACACAAACACCGGGGAGCTGTTTTTT. Encoded protein: CSAVQDTNTGELFF.

The chain couples TRBV14 to TRBJ2-5; 12 bases are shared with TRBD2. V lost 3 bases to trimming and J lost 5 bases; unmatched junction nucleotides: 13. The germline gives CDR1 SGHDN, CDR2 FVKESK. The CDR3 is 18 amino acids. CDR3 nucleotides: TGTGCCAGCAGCCAGGCCAGGACTAGCGGGACCTCAAGGGAGACCCAGTACTTC. Translating it yields CASSQARTSGTSRETQYF.

The gene calls are TRBV6-6 and TRBJ2-5; the D is unclear. V was cut by 5 bases and J by 1 base, with 2 bases left in between. The CDR3 consists of 11 residues. Germline loops: CDR1 MNHNY, CDR2 SVGAGI (reference sequence). The CDR3: CASSIQETQYF. CDR3 sequence (DNA): TGTGCCAGCAGTATCCAAGAGACCCAGTACTTC.

V and J are TRBV2 and TRBJ1-5; a weak D match, TRBD1 (6 bases). The CDR3 has 14 residues. Per the germline V gene, CDR1 is SNHLY and CDR2 is FYNNEI. V lost 2 bases and J 5 bases, leaving 10 bases between the germline ends. The chain's CDR3 is CASSEYRDYQPQHF. The DNA of the CDR3 is TGTGCCAGCAGTGAATACAGGGATTATCAGCCCCAGCATTTT. Supplemented by reference TRBV2 and TRBJ1-5, the full variable domain reads EPEVTQTPSHQVTQMGQEVILRCVPISNHLYFYWYRQILGQKVEFLVSFYNNEISEKSEIFDDQFSVERPDGSNFTLKIRSTKLEDSAMYFCASSEYRDYQPQHFGDGTRLSIL.

The V and J genes are TRBV18 and TRBJ2-1; D is possibly TRBD2 (6 bases). Germline CDR1 is KGHSH and CDR2 is LQKENI. V was pared by 2 bases and J by 7 bases, with 27 bases between. This CDR3 contains 19 residues. The chain's CDR3 is CASSPKLAVVAGIGNEQFF. DNA of the CDR3: TGTGCCAGCTCACCAAAGTTAGCGGTCGTGGCGGGAATTGGAAATGAGCAGTTCTTC.

The CDR3 region is CASSILAGSPDTQYF. In nucleotides, the CDR3 is TGTGCCAGTAGTATCCTAGCGGGATCCCCGGATACGCAGTATTTT. The V gene is TRBV19, the J gene TRBJ2-3, with 9 bases matching TRBD2. Per germline, CDR1 LNHDA and CDR2 SQIVND (reference sequence). Trimming at V came to 3 bases and at J to 6 bases, leaving 7 bases not matched to a gene. This CDR3 contains 15 residues.

This chain joins TRBV19 and TRBJ1-2, with D hard to call. The CDR3 length is 14 residues. The germline gives CDR1 LNHDA, CDR2 SQIVND (reference sequence). The V gene lost 5 bases and the J gene lost 5 bases, with 15 bases spanning the gap. CDR3 sequence reads: CASSPDRDPYGYTF. CDR3 DNA sequence: TGTGCCAGTAGTCCGGACCGTGACCCGTATGGCTACACCTTC.

The chain has TRBV29-1 and TRBJ1-3; possible D gene TRBD1, 6 bases. The CDR3 runs 13 residues. The germline V gene encodes CDR1 SQVTM and CDR2 ANQGSEA. Trimming pared 7 bases from V and 3 bases from J, leaving 13 bases between. DNA of the CDR3: TGCAGCGCCTCGGAGGGGGTTGGAAACACCATATATTTT. As protein: CSASEGVGNTIYF.

Worth noting for this clone: Its ends do not fully match the called genes, so a read error is possible. The same CDR3 also results from other DNA sequences found in this sample. This rearrangement joins TRBV11-3 to TRBJ1-1; D gene unclear. Per germline, CDR1 SGHNT and CDR2 YENEEA. The CDR3 covers 14 residues. The CDR3 sequence: CASSSSLKNTEAFF. CDR3 bases: TGTGCCAGTAGCTCCTCCCTCAAGAACACTGAAGCTTTCTTT.

This clone was seen once. The rearrangement joins TRBV7-9 to TRBJ2-1, with D uncertain. The CDR3 length is 18 residues. The V gene's germline CDR1 is SEHNR and CDR2 FQNEAQ (reference sequence). Trimming took 5 bases from V and 0 from J, leaving 20 bases between them. The CDR3 DNA sequence: TGTGCCAGCAGCCAGCAGCCCGGGCGGCCCAGCTCCTACAATGAGCAGTTCTTC. The encoded protein is CASSQQPGRPSSYNEQFF.

This sequence joins TRBV19 and TRBJ2-2; the match to TRBD2 covers 10 bases. This CDR3 contains 16 residues. In germline, CDR1 is LNHDA, CDR2 SQIVND (reference sequence). V lost 6 bases and J lost 5; bases outside the gene matches: 9. CDR3 DNA: TGTGCCAGTAGATTGCTAGCGGGAGTCAAAACCGGGGAGCTGTTTTTT. Protein sequence: CASRLLAGVKTGELFF.

The rearrangement joins TRBV20-1 to TRBJ1-2, with 7 bases aligning to TRBD1. Germline CDR1 reads DFQATT; CDR2 reads SNEGSKA (reference sequence). CDR3 size: 9 residues. The V gene end was trimmed by 5 bases and the J gene end by 13 bases; junction bases not matched to a gene: 4. Written as DNA, the CDR3 is TGCAGTGCTGACAGGGAAACCACCTTC. Its translation is CSADRETTF.

This clone was counted a few times. The gene calls are TRBV28 and TRBJ1-1; D is perhaps TRBD1 (5 bases). CDR1 and CDR2 (germline): MDHEN, SYDVKM. This CDR3 comprises 11 residues. Trimming shortened V by 5 bases and J by 8 bases, and 9 bases separated the two germline ends. In DNA, the CDR3 is TGTGCCAGCAGTAGCAGACAGGAAGCTTTCTTT. It yields the protein CASSSRQEAFF.

This chain uses TRBV5-6 with TRBJ1-5; D perhaps matches TRBD1 (6 bases). The V end lost 4 bases, the J end lost 2 bases, and 13 bases lay between the germline ends. This CDR3 has 15 residues. Looked up from germline, CDR1 is SGHDT and CDR2 is YYEEEE. The CDR3 sequence is CASSLGPGGNQPQHF. CDR3 nucleotides: TGTGCCAGCAGCCTAGGCCCAGGGGGCAATCAGCCCCAGCATTTT.

This sequence joins TRBV9 and TRBJ2-1; no reliable D call. The germline V and J ends were trimmed by 3 bases and 3 bases, with 10 bases remaining between them. Germline lookup yields CDR1 SGDLS and CDR2 YYNGEE. The CDR3 runs to 14 residues. The chain's CDR3 is CASSAKPSYNEQFF. DNA for the CDR3: TGTGCCAGCAGCGCCAAACCGAGCTACAATGAGCAGTTCTTC.

V usage is TRBV7-9 and J usage is TRBJ2-2; D might be TRBD1 (6 bases). The V end lost 2 bases, the J end lost 1 base, and 20 bases lay between the germline ends. The germline CDR1 and CDR2 sequences are SEHNR and FQNEAQ (reference sequence). This CDR3 spans 19 amino acids. The CDR3 bases are TGTGCCAGCAGCTTATCTGAGGGCGCCAGGGGCGGGAACACCGGGGAGCTGTTTTTT. Translation: CASSLSEGARGGNTGELFF.